This entry features one T cell receptor beta chain sequence. Its antigen remains unidentified. Stated time point: peripheral blood 6 weeks after treatment start. The patients had locally advanced or metastatic urothelial carcinoma. CDR3 length equals 15 residues. The V end was cut by 3 bases, the J end by 3 bases, with 15 bases between. Germline assignment: CDR1 SGHTS and CDR2 YDEGEE. The sample originates from a study of PD-L1 blockade in urothelial cancer. Study-wide results and caveats: Patients with below-median pretreatment blood clonality survived longer.

The method was immunoSEQ multiplex PCR; TCRdb's version includes in-frame clones alone and lacks a portion of them. The sample lists some 30,000 clones, 79% occurring once. The chain uses TRBV5-8 and TRBJ1-2; D uncertain. The input for sequencing was PBMCs, taken around atezolizumab (anti-PD-L1) treatment. The receptor was derived from a man aged 65-85 years with urothelial cancer. CDR3 coding DNA: TGTGCCAGCAGCTCGCGGGAAATTGGGGACTATGGCTACACCTTC. It is translated as CASSSREIGDYGYTF.